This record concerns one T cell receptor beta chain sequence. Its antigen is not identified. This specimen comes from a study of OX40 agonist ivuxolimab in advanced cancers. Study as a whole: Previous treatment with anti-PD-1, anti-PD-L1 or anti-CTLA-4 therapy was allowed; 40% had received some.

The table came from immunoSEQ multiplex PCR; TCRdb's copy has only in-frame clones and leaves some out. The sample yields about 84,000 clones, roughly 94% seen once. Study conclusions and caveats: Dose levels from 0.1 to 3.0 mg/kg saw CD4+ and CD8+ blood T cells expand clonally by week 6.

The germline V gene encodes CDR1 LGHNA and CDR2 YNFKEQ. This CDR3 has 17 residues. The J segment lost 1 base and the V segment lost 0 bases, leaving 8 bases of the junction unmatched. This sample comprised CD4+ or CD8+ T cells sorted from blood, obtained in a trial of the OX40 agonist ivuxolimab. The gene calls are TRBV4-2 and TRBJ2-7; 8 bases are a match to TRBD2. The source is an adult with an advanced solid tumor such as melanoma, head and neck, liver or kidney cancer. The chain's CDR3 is CASSQDFYSGDSYEQYF. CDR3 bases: TGTGCCAGCAGCCAAGATTTTTATAGCGGGGATTCCTACGAGCAGTACTTC.